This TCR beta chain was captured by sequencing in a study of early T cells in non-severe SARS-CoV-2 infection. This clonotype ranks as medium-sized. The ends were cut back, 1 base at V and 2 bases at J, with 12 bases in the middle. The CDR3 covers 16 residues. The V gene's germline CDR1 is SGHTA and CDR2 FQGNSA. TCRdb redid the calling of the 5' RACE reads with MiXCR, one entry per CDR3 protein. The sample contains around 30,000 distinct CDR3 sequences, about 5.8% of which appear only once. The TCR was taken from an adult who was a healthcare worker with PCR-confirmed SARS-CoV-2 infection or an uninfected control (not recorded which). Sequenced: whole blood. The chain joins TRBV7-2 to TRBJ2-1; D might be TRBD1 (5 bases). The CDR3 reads CASSLVGVGAYNEQFF. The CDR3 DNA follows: TGTGCCAGCAGCTTAGTAGGGGTAGGCGCCTACAATGAGCAGTTCTTC.